The present T cell receptor beta chain was sequenced within a study of T cell responses to AZD1222 COVID-19 vaccine. Broader study findings: Following two doses of AZD1222, Spike-specific TCR breadth and depth rose.

V trimming: 5 bases; J trimming: 0 bases; junction bases outside the gene matches: 6. The germline V gene encodes CDR1 SGHVS and CDR2 FQNEAQ. This CDR3 is built from 16 residues. Libraries were prepared by immunoSEQ multiplex PCR; TCRdb keeps only in-frame clonotypes and omits some of them. Of some 200,000 clones in the sample, 92% were seen once. A word on this clone: Its antigen is not known.

The receptor was isolated from an adult in good health. The chain employs TRBV7-8 and TRBJ2-2; 7 positions match TRBD2. The material sequenced was peripheral blood, taken on day 0 of AZD1222 vaccination. In nucleotides, the CDR3 is TGTGCCAGCAGCCGTCGAAGCGGGACGAACACCGGGGAGCTGTTTTTT. This codes for CASSRRSGTNTGELFF.